This paragraph reports one T cell receptor (beta chain). This specimen comes from a study of long-term antiretroviral therapy in people with HIV. V shed 5 bases and J shed 7 bases, with 15 bases lying between them. CDR3 size: 13 residues. Per germline, CDR1 MNHEY and CDR2 SVGAGI. Sequencing relied on immunoSEQ assay v3.0, run at survey level. Profiling relied on immunoSEQ multiplex PCR, and the TCRdb table lists in-frame clones only, not all of them. The sample has approximately 24,000 clones, approximately 88% seen once; the top ten hold roughly 9.4%. The TCR sequence derives from a man aged 50 or older with HIV. The chain recombines TRBV6-5 with TRBJ2-7, with no clear D. Material: unsorted PBMCs, obtained 1.8 years before starting antiretroviral therapy. CDR3 DNA: TGTGCCAGCAGTGGTCAGTGGACGAGGGAGCAGTACTTC. Its protein product is CASSGQWTREQYF.